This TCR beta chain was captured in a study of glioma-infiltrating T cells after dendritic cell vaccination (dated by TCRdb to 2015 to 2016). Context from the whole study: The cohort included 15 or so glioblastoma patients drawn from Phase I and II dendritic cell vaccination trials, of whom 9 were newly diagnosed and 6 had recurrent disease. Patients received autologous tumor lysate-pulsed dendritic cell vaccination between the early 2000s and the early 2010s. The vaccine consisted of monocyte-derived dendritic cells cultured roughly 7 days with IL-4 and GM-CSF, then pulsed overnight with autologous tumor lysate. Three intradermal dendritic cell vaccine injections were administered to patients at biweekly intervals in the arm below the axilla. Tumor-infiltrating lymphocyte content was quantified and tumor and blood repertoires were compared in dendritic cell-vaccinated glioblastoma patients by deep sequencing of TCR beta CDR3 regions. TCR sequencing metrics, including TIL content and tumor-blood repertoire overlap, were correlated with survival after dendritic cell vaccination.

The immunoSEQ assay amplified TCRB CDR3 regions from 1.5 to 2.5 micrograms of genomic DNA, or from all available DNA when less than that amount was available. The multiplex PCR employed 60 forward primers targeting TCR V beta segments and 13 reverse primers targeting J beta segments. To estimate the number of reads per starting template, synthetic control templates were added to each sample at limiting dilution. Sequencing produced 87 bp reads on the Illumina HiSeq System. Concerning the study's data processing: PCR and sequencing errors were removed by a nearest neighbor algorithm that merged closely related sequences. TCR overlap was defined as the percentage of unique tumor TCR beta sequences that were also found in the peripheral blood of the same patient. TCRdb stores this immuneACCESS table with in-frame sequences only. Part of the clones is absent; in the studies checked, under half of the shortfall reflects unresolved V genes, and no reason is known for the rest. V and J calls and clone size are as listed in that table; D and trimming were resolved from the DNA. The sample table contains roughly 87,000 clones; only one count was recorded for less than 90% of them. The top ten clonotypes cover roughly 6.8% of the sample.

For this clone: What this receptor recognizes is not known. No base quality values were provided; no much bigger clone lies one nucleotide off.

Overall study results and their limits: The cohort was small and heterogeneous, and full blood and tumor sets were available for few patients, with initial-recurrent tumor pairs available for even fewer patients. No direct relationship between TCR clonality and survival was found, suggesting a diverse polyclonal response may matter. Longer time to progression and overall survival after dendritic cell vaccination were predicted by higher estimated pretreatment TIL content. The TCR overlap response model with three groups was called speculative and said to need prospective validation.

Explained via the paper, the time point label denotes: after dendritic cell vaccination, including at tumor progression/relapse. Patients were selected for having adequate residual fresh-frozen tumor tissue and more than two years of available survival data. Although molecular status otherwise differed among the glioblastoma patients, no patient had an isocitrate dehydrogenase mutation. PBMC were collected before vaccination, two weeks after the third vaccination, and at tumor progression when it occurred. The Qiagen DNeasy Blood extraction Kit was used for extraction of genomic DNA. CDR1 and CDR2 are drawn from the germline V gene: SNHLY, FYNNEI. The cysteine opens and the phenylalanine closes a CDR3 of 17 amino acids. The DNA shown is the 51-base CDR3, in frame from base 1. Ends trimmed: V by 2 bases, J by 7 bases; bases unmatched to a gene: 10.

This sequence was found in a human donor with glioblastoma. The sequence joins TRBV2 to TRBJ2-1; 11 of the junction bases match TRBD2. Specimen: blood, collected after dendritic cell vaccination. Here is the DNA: TGTGCCAGCAGTGAAACGACTATACTAGCGGGGGCGAATGAGCAGTTCTTC. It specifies CASSETTILAGANEQFF.